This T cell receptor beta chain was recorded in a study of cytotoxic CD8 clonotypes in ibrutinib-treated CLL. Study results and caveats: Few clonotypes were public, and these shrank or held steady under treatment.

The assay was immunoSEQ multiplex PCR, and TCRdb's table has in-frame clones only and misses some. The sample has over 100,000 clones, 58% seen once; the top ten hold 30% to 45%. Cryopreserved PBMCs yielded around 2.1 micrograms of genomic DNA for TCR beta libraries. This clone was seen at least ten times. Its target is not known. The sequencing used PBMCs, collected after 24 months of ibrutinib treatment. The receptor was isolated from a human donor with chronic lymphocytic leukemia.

CDR3 amino acids: CASSSPHNEQFF. CDR3 DNA: TGCGCCAGCAGCTCACCCCACAATGAGCAGTTCTTC. The chain recombines TRBV5-1 with TRBJ2-1; no firm D call. Between the trimmed V and J ends, which lost 3 bases and 5 bases, there was a span of 6 bases. The CDR3 is made up of 12 amino acids. Per the germline V gene, CDR1 is SGHRS and CDR2 is YFSETQ.